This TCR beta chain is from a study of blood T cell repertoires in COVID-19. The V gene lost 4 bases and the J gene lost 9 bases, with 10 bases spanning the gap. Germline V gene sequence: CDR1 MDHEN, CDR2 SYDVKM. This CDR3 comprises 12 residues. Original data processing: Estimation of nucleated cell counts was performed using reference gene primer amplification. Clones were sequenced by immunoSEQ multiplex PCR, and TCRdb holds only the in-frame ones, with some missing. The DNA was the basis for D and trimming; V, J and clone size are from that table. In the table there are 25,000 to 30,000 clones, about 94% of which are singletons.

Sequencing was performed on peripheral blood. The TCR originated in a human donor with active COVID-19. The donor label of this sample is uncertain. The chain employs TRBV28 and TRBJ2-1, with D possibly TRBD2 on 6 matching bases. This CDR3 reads CASSSGTLEQFF. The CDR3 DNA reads TGTGCCAGCAGTTCCGGGACTCTTGAGCAGTTCTTC.